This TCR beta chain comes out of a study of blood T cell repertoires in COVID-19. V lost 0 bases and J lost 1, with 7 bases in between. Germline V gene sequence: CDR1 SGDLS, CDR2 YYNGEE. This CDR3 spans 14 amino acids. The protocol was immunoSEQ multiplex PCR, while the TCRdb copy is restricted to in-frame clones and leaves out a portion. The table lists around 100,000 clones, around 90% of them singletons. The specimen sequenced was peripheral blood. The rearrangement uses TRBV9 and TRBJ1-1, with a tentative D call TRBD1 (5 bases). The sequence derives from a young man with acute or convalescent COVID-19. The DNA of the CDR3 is TGTGCCAGCAGCGTAGGACAGCAGAACACTGAAGCTTTCTTT. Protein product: CASSVGQQNTEAFF.